This T cell receptor (beta chain) came from a study of shared clonotypes between healthy human individuals. Each subset's genomic DNA was shared equally among a number of immunoSEQ plates. Repertoires were generated with immunoSEQ multiplex PCR, while TCRdb's copy carries only in-frame clones and drops some. The repertoire holds some 1,400,000 clones, around 97% seen once, with about 1.2% in the top ten. The CDR3 consists of 14 residues. V was pared by 4 bases and J by 4 bases, with 6 bases of the junction left unmatched. The germline V gene encodes CDR1 ENHRY and CDR2 SYGVKD. The sample comprised naive CD4+ T cells sorted from blood. The subset: CD45RA+ positively selected. The chain carries TRBV10-3 and TRBJ1-2, with TRBD1 identical over 7 bases. The TCR was taken from a young man in good health. As DNA, the CDR3 is TGTGCCATCAGTGCCCAGGGGGTCAGCTATGGCTACACCTTC. Translated, it gives CAISAQGVSYGYTF.